These 26 T cell receptor beta chains were all obtained from the same sample, sequenced in a study of post-analysis software for immune sequencing data. The study's findings and limits: Elevated frequency relative to controls characterized 4 or 5 TRBV segments in patients, TRBV5-6, TRBV5-1 and TRBV20-1 among them.

For these receptors, no antigen is known. The library was made from cDNA and included unique molecular identifiers. Using its own MiXCR run on the PCR reads, TCRdb lists one record per CDR3 protein. The repertoire has 380,000 or so distinct CDR3 sequences, about a third of them found once; the top ten carry roughly 12%. Sequencing used blood. The origin of the receptors is a girl aged 5-17 years with multiple sclerosis.

This clonotype was observed a handful of times. The chain is built from TRBV7-9 and TRBJ1-2; D gene unclear. The ends were cut back, 7 bases at V and 4 bases at J, with 10 bases in the middle. CDR1 is SEHNR, CDR2 FQNEAQ, per germline (reference sequence). The CDR3 length is 12 residues. CDR3 coding DNA: TGTGCCAGCAACATCGCGGGCTATGGCTACACCTTC. The encoded protein is CASNIAGYGYTF.

The chain employs TRBV27 and TRBJ2-5; 8 bases are shared with TRBD2. Trimming at V came to 3 bases and at J to 2 bases, leaving 5 bases not matched to a gene. CDR1 and CDR2 (germline): MNHEY, SMNVEV (reference sequence). CDR3 size: 15 residues. This chain's CDR3 is CASSFRSGGQETQYF. The CDR3, as DNA: TGTGCCAGCAGTTTTAGAAGCGGGGGACAAGAGACCCAGTACTTC.

This sequence joins TRBV20-1 and TRBJ2-4; unclear D gene. CDR3 size: 15 residues. V lost 0 bases and J lost 3, with 12 bases in between. CDR1 and CDR2 from the germline V gene are DFQATT and SNEGSKA (reference sequence). The CDR3 DNA sequence: TGCAGTGCTAGAGATATAAGAGATGGCAAAAACATTCAGTACTTC. It specifies CSARDIRDGKNIQYF.

The gene calls are TRBV5-4 and TRBJ1-2; D gene unclear. The CDR3 spans 13 residues. CDR1 SGHNT and CDR2 YYREEE come from the germline V gene (reference sequence). Trimming removed 0 bases at V and 3 bases at J, with 6 bases between. The CDR3 DNA sequence: TGTGCCAGCAGCTTGGACGTCGACTATGGCTACACCTTC. As protein: CASSLDVDYGYTF.

The chain joins TRBV12-3 or TRBV12-4 to TRBJ2-5; a possible D gene is TRBD2 (7 bases). CDR3 size: 17 residues. V was trimmed by 3 bases and J by 6 bases, leaving 23 bases between them. The CDR3 region is CASSFGRFGGARKTQYF. The DNA of the CDR3 is TGTGCCAGCAGTTTCGGCCGTTTTGGGGGGGCTCGAAAGACCCAGTACTTC.

This clonotype has just a few counts. The chain links TRBV11-2 to TRBJ2-5, with D possibly TRBD1 on 6 matching bases. V was shortened by 4 bases and J by 3 bases, with 18 bases between the two germline ends. CDR1 is SGHAT, CDR2 FQNNGV, per germline. CDR3 size: 16 residues. This CDR3 is CASSYYRARHEETQYF. Written as DNA, the CDR3 is TGTGCCAGCAGCTACTACAGGGCGAGGCATGAAGAGACCCAGTACTTC.

V is TRBV29-1 and J is TRBJ1-2, with D perhaps TRBD1 (5 bases). V was shortened by 0 bases and J by 3 bases, with 11 bases between the two germline ends. The V gene's germline CDR1 is SQVTM and CDR2 ANQGSEA. The CDR3 runs 14 residues. CDR3 sequence reads: CSVEDSGVDYGYTF. CDR3 nucleotides: TGCAGCGTTGAAGATTCGGGGGTTGACTATGGCTACACCTTC.

The rearrangement uses TRBV10-3 and TRBJ1-1, with D possibly matching TRBD1 (6 bases). The V end was cut by 0 bases, the J end by 11 bases, with 22 bases between. Per the germline V gene, CDR1 is ENHRY and CDR2 is SYGVKD. The CDR3 length is 16 residues. CDR3 sequence: CAISESRGETTEWAFF. The CDR3 coding sequence is TGTGCCATCAGTGAGTCGAGGGGGGAAACCACCGAATGGGCTTTCTTT.

In its sample, this clonotype was seen a few times. The CDR3 coding sequence is TGTGCCAGCAGCTCGGACCCCTGGGCCGAGCAGTACTTC. This sequence encodes CASSSDPWAEQYF. This chain uses TRBV6-5 with TRBJ2-7; no reliable D call. CDR1 is MNHEY and CDR2 is SVGAGI in the germline V gene. Between the trimmed V and J ends, which lost 6 bases and 6 bases, there was a span of 15 bases. This CDR3 comprises 13 residues.

This clonotype was found a few times. This chain joins TRBV7-9 and TRBJ1-6; the D gene is possibly TRBD1 (5 bases). The CDR3 totals 15 residues. Trimming stripped 1 base from V and 11 bases from J, with 15 bases between. The germline gives CDR1 SEHNR, CDR2 FQNEAQ (reference sequence). This chain's CDR3 is CASSLERWGRTPLHF. The CDR3 nucleotides are TGTGCCAGCAGCTTAGAAAGGTGGGGCCGGACACCCCTCCACTTT.

This rearrangement joins TRBV12-3 or TRBV12-4 to TRBJ1-2; D unclear. V lost 5 bases, J lost 0 bases, and 4 bases lay in between. The CDR3 runs 12 residues. CDR3 nucleotide sequence: TGTGCCAGCAGTATTGCTAACTATGGCTACACCTTC. Translating gives CASSIANYGYTF.

The V and J genes are TRBV6-6 and TRBJ1-2; D uncertain. V lost 2 bases, J lost 3 bases, and 7 bases lay in between. From germline, CDR1 is MNHNY and CDR2 SVGAGI (reference sequence). This CDR3 has 13 amino acids. The CDR3 spells CASSYGGYYGYTF. In DNA, the CDR3 is TGTGCCAGCAGTTACGGCGGGTACTATGGCTACACCTTC.

Here the CDR3 reads CASSQDRPGQAADTQYF. CDR3 DNA sequence: TGCGCCAGCAGCCAAGATCGGCCGGGACAGGCTGCAGATACGCAGTATTTT. This rearrangement joins TRBV4-3 to TRBJ2-3; 8 bases are shared with TRBD1. The V gene's germline CDR1 is LGHNA and CDR2 YSLEER. The length of the CDR3 is 17 residues. V gave up 0 bases and J gave up 4 bases; unmatched junction bases: 9.

V is TRBV5-6 and J is TRBJ2-5; no reliable D call. The DNA end lines up better with TRBJ2-7; the J call may be wrong. The CDR3 has 13 amino acids. From germline, CDR1 is SGHDT and CDR2 YYEEEE. The CDR3 DNA reads as TGTGCCAGCAGCTTCGTCGCGGACCACGAGCAGTACTTC. It specifies CASSFVADHEQYF.

The table lists this clonotype with a few counts. V is TRBV10-2 and J is TRBJ2-5; no clear D gene. The DNA end favors TRBJ2-7, so the J call may be wrong. The CDR3 covers 12 residues. CDR1 and CDR2 (germline): WSHSY, SAAADI. CDR3 residues: CASSDGRDEQYF. CDR3 coding DNA: TGCGCCAGCAGTGACGGGCGCGACGAGCAGTACTTC.

A remark on this clonotype: One end of the junction is discordant with germline, which a read error may explain. This chain uses TRBV12-3 or TRBV12-4 with TRBJ1-1; D call uncertain. The CDR3 has 13 residues. The CDR3 here is CASSLWVDTEAFF. The CDR3 DNA is TGTGCTAGCAGTTTGTGGGTTGACACCGAAGCTTTCTTT.

In this sample, this clonotype turned up a few times. The chain combines TRBV5-1 with TRBJ2-1; 9 bases agree with TRBD2. The V gene end was trimmed by 1 base and the J gene end by 9 bases; junction bases not matched to a gene: 8. Germline lookup yields CDR1 SGHRS and CDR2 YFSETQ. The CDR3 covers 15 residues. The chain's CDR3 is CASSLTGGGAFEQFF. The CDR3 nucleotides read TGCGCCAGCAGCTTGACGGGCGGGGGGGCCTTTGAGCAGTTCTTC. The full variable domain, its missing parts supplied by reference TRBV5-1 and TRBJ2-1, is KAGVTQTPRYLIKTRGQQVTLSCSPISGHRSVSWYQQTPGQGLQFLFEYFSETQRNKGNFPGRFSGRQFSNSRSEMNVSTLELGDSALYLCASSLTGGGAFEQFFGPGTRLTVL.

The V call is TRBV7-2, the J call TRBJ2-2, with 7 bases matching TRBD2. The CDR3 is 16 residues long. In germline, CDR1 is SGHTA, CDR2 FQGNSA. V lost 5 bases, J lost 0 bases, and 6 bases stayed unmatched. The CDR3 DNA follows: TGTGCCAGCAGCCCCCACCGGGGGGCGAACACCGGGGAGCTGTTTTTT. Protein: CASSPHRGANTGELFF.

V and J are TRBV20-1 and TRBJ2-1, with TRBD2 matching 7 bases. The CDR3 length is 15 residues. J was trimmed by 5 bases and V by 3 bases; bases with no gene match: 10. Germline V lookup: CDR1 DFQATT, CDR2 SNEGSKA (reference sequence). CDR3 sequence: CSARPRGGGNNEQFF. The CDR3, as DNA: TGCAGTGCTAGGCCTCGGGGCGGGGGAAACAATGAGCAGTTCTTC.

This clonotype was counted a few times. The V call is TRBV12-3 or TRBV12-4, the J call TRBJ1-5; a weak D match, TRBD1 (5 bases). CDR3 length: 16 residues. The V end lost 6 bases, the J end lost 3 bases, and 18 bases lay between the germline ends. The CDR3 nucleotides are TGTGCCAGCAGCCCTTCCCGGGACGGATTCAATCAGCCCCAGCATTTT. Translation: CASSPSRDGFNQPQHF.

The rearrangement uses TRBV5-1 and TRBJ2-1; TRBD2 might be the D (6 bases). The CDR3 length is 15 residues. Germline CDR1 SGHRS, CDR2 YFSETQ. Trimming cost V 0 bases and J 0 bases, with 7 bases left between them. The CDR3 loop is CASSLGTISYNEQFF. The CDR3 DNA follows: TGCGCCAGCAGCTTGGGGACTATCTCCTACAATGAGCAGTTCTTC.

The chain carries TRBV27 and TRBJ1-4; TRBD1 is a possible D gene (6 bases). The CDR3 runs 14 residues. V was pared by 5 bases and J by 8 bases, with 15 bases between. The germline gives CDR1 MNHEY, CDR2 SMNVEV (reference sequence). CDR3 DNA: TGTGCCAGCAGTCCCTGGCAGGGGCGGGAAAAACTGTTTTTT. This translates into CASSPWQGREKLFF. The full variable domain, with the rest looked up from reference TRBV27 and TRBJ1-4, is EAQVTQNPRYLITVTGKKLTVTCSQNMNHEYMSWYRQDPGLGLRQIYYSMNVEVTDKGDVPEGYKVSRKEKRNFPLILESPSPNQTSLYFCASSPWQGREKLFFGSGTQLSVL.

This clonotype came up once. This chain joins TRBV5-1 and TRBJ1-1; the D gene is possibly TRBD1 (6 bases). This CDR3 is 16 amino acids long. V shed 7 bases and J shed 3 bases, with 22 bases lying between them. In germline, CDR1 is SGHRS, CDR2 YFSETQ. CDR3 protein: CASRPTGRGEYTEAFF. In DNA form, the CDR3 reads TGCGCCAGCCGCCCGACTGGGAGGGGGGAATACACTGAAGCTTTCTTT.

The gene calls are TRBV6-5 and TRBJ1-1; no reliable D call. Trimming removed 0 bases at V and 0 bases at J, with 5 bases between. The V gene's germline CDR1 is MNHEY and CDR2 SVGAGI. The CDR3 totals 14 residues. The CDR3 spells CASSYSEMNTEAFF. CDR3 coding DNA: TGTGCCAGCAGTTACTCGGAAATGAACACTGAAGCTTTCTTT.

This chain joins TRBV7-2 and TRBJ2-1; D is tentatively TRBD1 or TRBD2 (7 bases each). The V gene lost 5 bases and the J gene lost 2 bases, with 19 bases spanning the gap. This CDR3 is 17 amino acids long. Germline V gene sequence: CDR1 SGHTA, CDR2 FQGNSA. The CDR3 reads CASSQPGRGPTYNEQFF. CDR3 in DNA: TGTGCCAGCAGCCAACCGGGGAGGGGGCCTACCTACAATGAGCAGTTCTTC.

This sequence joins TRBV27 and TRBJ1-2, with D uncertain. V was cut by 6 bases and J by 7 bases, with 15 bases left in between. CDR1 and CDR2 from the germline V gene are MNHEY and SMNVEV (reference sequence). This CDR3 region has 13 residues. The DNA for the CDR3 is TGTGCCAGCAGCCCCCAGGAGAGGTCTGGCTACACCTTC. Protein product: CASSPQERSGYTF.